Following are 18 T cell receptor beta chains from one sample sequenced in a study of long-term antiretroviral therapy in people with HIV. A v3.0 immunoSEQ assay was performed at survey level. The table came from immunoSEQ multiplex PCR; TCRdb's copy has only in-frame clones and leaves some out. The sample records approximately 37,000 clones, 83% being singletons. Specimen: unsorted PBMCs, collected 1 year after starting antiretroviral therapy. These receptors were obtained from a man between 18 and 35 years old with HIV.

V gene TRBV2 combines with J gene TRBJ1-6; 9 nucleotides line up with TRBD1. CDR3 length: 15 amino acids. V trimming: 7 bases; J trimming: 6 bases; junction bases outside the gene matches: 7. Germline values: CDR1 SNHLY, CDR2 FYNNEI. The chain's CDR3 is CASTGDRASNSPLHF. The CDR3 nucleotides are TGTGCCAGCACGGGGGACAGGGCTTCTAATTCACCCCTCCACTTT.

DNA for the CDR3: TGTGCCACCAGGCTAGCGGGAGGCCAGGGGTACGAGCAGTACTTC. Encoded protein: CATRLAGGQGYEQYF. V usage is TRBV15 and J usage is TRBJ2-7; 11 positions match TRBD2. The J segment lost 4 bases and the V segment lost 6 bases, leaving 8 bases of the junction unmatched. The germline V gene encodes CDR1 LNHNV and CDR2 YYDKDF (reference sequence). The CDR3 is 15 amino acids.

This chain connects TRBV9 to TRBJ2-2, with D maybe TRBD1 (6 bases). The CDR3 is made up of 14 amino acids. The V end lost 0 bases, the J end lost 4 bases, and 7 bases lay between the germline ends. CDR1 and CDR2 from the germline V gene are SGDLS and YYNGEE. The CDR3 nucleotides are TGTGCCAGCAGCGTAGCCAGGGGCACCGGGGAGCTGTTTTTT. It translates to CASSVARGTGELFF.

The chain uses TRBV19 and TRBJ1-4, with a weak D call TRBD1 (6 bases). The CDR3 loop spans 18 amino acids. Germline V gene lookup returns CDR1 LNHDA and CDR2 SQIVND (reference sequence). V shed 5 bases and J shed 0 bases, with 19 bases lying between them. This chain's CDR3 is CASSVEWGAAATNEKLFF. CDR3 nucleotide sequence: TGTGCCAGTAGTGTCGAATGGGGGGCAGCCGCAACTAATGAAAAACTGTTTTTT.

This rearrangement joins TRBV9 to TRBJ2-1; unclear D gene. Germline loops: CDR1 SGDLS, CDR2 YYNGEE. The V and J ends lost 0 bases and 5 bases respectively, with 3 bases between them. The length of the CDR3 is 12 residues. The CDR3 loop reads CASSVEDNEQFF. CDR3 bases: TGTGCCAGCAGCGTAGAGGACAATGAGCAGTTCTTC.

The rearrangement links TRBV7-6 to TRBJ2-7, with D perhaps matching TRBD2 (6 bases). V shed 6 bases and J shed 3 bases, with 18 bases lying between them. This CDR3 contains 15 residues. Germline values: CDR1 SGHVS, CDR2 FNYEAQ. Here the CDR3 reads CASRRDSGSNYEQYF. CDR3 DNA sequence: TGTGCCAGCAGGCGAGATAGCGGATCGAACTACGAGCAGTACTTC. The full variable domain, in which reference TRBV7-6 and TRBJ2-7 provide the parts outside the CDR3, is GAGVSQSPRYKVTKRGQDVALRCDPISGHVSLYWYRQALGQGPEFLTYFNYEAQQDKSGLPNDRFSAERPEGSISTLTIQRTEQRDSAMYRCASRRDSGSNYEQYFGPGTRLTVT.

CDR3 nucleotide sequence: TGCGCCAGCAGCCTTACCCGGGAGGAAGAGCAGTACTTC. It codes for CASSLTREEEQYF. The V and J genes are TRBV4-3 and TRBJ2-7, with 7 bases identical to TRBD2. The CDR3 is 13 residues long. Germline V CDR1 and CDR2: LGHNA, YSLEER. The trim removed 4 bases at V and 7 bases at J, leaving 7 bases unmatched.

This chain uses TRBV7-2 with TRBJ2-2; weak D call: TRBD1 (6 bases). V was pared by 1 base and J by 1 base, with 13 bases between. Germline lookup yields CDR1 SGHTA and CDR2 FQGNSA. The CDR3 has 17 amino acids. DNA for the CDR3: TGTGCCAGCAGCTTAGAGGTGGCAGGGGTGAACACCGGGGAGCTGTTTTTT. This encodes CASSLEVAGVNTGELFF.

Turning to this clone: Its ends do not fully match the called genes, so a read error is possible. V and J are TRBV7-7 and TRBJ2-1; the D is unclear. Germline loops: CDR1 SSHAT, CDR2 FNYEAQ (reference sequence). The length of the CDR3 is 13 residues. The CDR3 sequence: CASSLVHSNEQFF. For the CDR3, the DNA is TGTGCTAGCAGCTTAGTACATAGTAATGAGCAGTTCTTC.

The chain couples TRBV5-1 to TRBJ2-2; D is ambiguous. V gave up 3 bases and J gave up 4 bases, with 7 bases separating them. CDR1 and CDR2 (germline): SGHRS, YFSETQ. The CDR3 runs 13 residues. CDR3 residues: CASSSDGTGELFF. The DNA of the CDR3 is TGCGCCAGCAGCTCCGACGGCACCGGGGAGCTGTTTTTT.

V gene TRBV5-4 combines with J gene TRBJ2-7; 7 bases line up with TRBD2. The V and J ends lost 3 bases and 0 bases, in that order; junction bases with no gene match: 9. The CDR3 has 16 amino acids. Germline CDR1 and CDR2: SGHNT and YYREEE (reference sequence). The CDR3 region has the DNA TGTGCCAGCAGCTCCCTGGGACTACACAGCTCCTACGAGCAGTACTTC. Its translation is CASSSLGLHSSYEQYF.

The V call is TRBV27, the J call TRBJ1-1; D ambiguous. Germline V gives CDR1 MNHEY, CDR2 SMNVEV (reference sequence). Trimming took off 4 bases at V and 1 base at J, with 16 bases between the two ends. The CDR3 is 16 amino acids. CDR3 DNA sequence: TGTGCCAGCAGTTACAACCTCAGGACGAGGAACACTGAAGCTTTCTTT. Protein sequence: CASSYNLRTRNTEAFF.

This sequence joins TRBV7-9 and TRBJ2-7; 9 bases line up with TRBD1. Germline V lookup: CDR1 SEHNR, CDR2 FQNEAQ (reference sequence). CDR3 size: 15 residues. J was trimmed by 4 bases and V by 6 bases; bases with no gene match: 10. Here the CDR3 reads CASSFYSDRGYEQYF. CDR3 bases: TGTGCCAGCAGTTTCTATTCGGACAGGGGTTACGAGCAGTACTTC.

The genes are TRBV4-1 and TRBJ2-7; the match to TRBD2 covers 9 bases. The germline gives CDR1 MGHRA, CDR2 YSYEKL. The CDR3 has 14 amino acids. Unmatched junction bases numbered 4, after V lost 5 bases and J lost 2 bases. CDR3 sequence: CASSLAGDPYEQYF. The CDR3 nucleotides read TGCGCCAGCAGCTTAGCGGGGGATCCCTACGAGCAGTACTTC.

CDR3 DNA sequence: TGTGCCAGCAGCTTCGGGGGACAGGGTCCCCATGAGCAGTTCTTC. Protein product: CASSFGGQGPHEQFF. V usage is TRBV11-3 and J usage is TRBJ2-1; TRBD1 matches 9 bases. From germline, CDR1 is SGHNT and CDR2 YENEEA. The CDR3 sequence is 15 residues long. With 3 bases clipped from V and 8 bases from J, the junction kept 8 bases outside the gene matches.

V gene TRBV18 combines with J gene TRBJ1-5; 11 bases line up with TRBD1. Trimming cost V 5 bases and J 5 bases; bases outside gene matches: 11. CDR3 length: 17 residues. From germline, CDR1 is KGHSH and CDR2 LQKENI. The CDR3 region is CASSFSGTGGEDQPQHF. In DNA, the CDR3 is TGTGCCAGCTCATTTTCCGGGACAGGGGGGGAGGATCAGCCCCAGCATTTT.

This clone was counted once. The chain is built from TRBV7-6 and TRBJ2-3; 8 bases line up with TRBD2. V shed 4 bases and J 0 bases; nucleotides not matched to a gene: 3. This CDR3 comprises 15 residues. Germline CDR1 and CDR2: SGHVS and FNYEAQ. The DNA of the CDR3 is TGTGCCAGCAGCTCCTGGACTAGCAGCACAGATACGCAGTATTTT. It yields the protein CASSSWTSSTDTQYF.

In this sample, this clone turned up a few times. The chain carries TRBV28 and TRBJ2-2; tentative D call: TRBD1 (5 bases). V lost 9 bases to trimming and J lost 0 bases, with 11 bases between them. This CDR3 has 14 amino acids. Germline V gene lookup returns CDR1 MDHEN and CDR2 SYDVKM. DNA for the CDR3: TGTGCCAGTAAGGACACCACGAACACCGGGGAGCTGTTTTTT. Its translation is CASKDTTNTGELFF.